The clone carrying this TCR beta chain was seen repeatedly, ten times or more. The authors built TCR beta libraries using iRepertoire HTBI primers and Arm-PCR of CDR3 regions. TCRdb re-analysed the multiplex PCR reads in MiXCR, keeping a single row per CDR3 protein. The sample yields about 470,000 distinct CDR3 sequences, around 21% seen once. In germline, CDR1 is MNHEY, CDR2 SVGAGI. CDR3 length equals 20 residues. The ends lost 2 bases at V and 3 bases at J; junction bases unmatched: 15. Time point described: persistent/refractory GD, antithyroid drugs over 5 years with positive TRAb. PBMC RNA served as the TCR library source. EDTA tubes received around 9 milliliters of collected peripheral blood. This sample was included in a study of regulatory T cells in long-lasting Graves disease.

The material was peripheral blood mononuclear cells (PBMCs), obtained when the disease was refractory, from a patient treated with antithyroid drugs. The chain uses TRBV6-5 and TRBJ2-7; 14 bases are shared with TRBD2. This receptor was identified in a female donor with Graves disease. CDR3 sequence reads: CASSYTTTSGRAEGIYEQYF. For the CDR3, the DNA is TGTGCCAGCAGTTACACAACGACTAGCGGGAGGGCCGAGGGGATCTACGAGCAGTACTTC.